The clone carrying this T cell receptor (beta chain) has just a few counts. The data originate from a study of shared clonotypes between healthy human individuals. There are 13 residues in the CDR3. CDR1 and CDR2 (germline): GTSNPN, SVGIG (reference sequence). The V end was cut by 3 bases, the J end by 7 bases, with 15 bases between. Genomic DNA per cell subset filled all wells of several immunoSEQ plates. Here immunoSEQ multiplex PCR was the method, and the copy in TCRdb shows in-frame clones only, minus some. The sample holds some 530,000 clones, approximately 78% seen once. The clonotype originates from a woman aged 40 to 50 in good health. Some clones in this sample may be carry-over from other donors' samples. The genes are TRBV30 and TRBJ1-1, with D uncertain. The specimen was PBMCs. CDR3 nucleotides: TGTGCCTGGAGACTGTTAGGGATCGATGAAGCTTTCTTT. As protein: CAWRLLGIDEAFF.